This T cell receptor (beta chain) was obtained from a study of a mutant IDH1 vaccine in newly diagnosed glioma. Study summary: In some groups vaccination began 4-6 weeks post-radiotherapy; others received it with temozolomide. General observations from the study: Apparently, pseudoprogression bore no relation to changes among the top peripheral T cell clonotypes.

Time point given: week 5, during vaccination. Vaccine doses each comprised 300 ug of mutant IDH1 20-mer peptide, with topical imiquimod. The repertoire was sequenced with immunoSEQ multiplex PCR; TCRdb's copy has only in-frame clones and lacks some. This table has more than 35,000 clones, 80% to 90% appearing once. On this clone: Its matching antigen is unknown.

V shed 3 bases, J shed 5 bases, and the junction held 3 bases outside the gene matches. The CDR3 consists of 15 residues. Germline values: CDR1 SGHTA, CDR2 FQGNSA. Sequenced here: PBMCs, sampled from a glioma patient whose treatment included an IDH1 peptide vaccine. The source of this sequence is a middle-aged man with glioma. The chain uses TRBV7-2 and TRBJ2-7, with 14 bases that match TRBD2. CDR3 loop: CASSFGLAGGDEQYF. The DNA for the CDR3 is TGTGCCAGCAGCTTTGGACTAGCGGGAGGTGACGAGCAGTACTTC.